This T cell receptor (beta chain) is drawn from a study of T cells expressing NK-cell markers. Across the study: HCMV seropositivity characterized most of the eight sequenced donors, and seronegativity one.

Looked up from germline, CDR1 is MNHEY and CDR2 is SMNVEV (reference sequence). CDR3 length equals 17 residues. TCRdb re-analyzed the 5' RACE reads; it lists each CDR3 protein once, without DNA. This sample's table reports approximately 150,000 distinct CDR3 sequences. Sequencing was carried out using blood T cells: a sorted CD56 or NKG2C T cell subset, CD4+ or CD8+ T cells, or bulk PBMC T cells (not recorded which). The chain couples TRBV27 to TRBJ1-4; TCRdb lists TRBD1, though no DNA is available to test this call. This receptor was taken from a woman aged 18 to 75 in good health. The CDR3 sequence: CASSSLGMGTLNEKLFF.